This T cell receptor (beta chain) was retrieved from a study of vaccination effects on CD4 cells after COVID-19. The protocol was immunoSEQ multiplex PCR, while the TCRdb copy is restricted to in-frame clones and leaves out a portion. The table shows some 22,000 clones, with about 71% occurring only once. Concerning this clone itself: No antigen is known for it.

There are 14 residues in the CDR3. The germline gives CDR1 MNHEY, CDR2 SVGAGI. J was trimmed by 5 bases and V by 7 bases; bases with no gene match: 9. In the ViraFEST assay, antigen-specific CD4+ clonotypes were identified by expansion after peptide-pool stimulation. Isolating CD4+ T cells followed ten to eleven days of culture. Previously uninfected by SARS-CoV-2, the vaccine recipients also showed negative nucleocapsid antibodies. A density of approximately 2.2 million PBMC per well was used; these cells were cultured with approximately 10 IU/ml IL-2 and about 9.4 ug/ml peptides. Points from the study as a whole: The vaccine-induced clones of healthy vaccinees included only 1 of 255 that cross-reacted with common cold coronaviruses.

The V call is TRBV6-5, the J call TRBJ2-5, with 8 bases fitting TRBD1. The sample consisted of CD4+ T cells from PBMCs cultured with HCoV-OC43 spike peptides, taken before COVID-19 vaccination. Subset given: HCoV-OC43 spike overlapping peptide pool stimulation. The clonotype originates from a human donor who received a COVID-19 vaccine. CDR3: CASTRQGMKETQYF. DNA for the CDR3: TGTGCCAGCACCCGACAGGGGATGAAGGAGACCCAGTACTTC.